A single sample is the source of the 5 T cell receptor beta chains below, sequenced in a study of CD8 T cells in Susac syndrome. With random hexamers, about 0.5 to 1 ug RNA was reverse transcribed. TCRdb re-called the immunoSEQ multiplex PCR reads with MiXCR, one entry per CDR3 protein. Of about 290,000 distinct CDR3 sequences in the sample, approximately 89% were seen once. The sample was CD8+ T cells from PBMCs. These receptors were taken from a human donor with multiple sclerosis.

The chain joins TRBV6-2 or TRBV6-3 to TRBJ2-3; the D is unclear. Deletions cut 5 bases from V and 1 base from J, with 16 bases between. The germline V gene has CDR1 MNHEY and CDR2 SVGEGT. The CDR3 loop spans 16 amino acids. The CDR3 region is CASSPPPGQGTDTQYF. CDR3 DNA: TGTGCCAGCAGTCCGCCCCCGGGCCAAGGCACAGATACGCAGTATTTT.

The CDR3 sequence: CASSLYTGAGTSGRVSYNEQFF. DNA for the CDR3: TGTGCCAGCAGTTTATACACGGGGGCCGGGACTAGCGGGAGGGTCTCCTACAATGAGCAGTTCTTC. The V gene is TRBV27, the J gene TRBJ2-1; TRBD2 matches at 16 bases. The CDR3 runs 22 residues. Germline CDR1 is MNHEY and CDR2 is SMNVEV (reference sequence). V was pared by 1 base and J by 0 bases, with 12 bases of the junction left unmatched.

This sequence joins TRBV7-9 and TRBJ1-1; possible D gene TRBD1, 6 bases. The CDR3 is 15 residues long. CDR1 SEHNR and CDR2 FQNEAQ come from the germline V gene (reference sequence). The V end was cut by 5 bases, the J end by 4 bases, with 17 bases between. The CDR3 loop is CASSPERRGATEAFF. CDR3 nucleotide sequence: TGTGCCAGCAGCCCCGAACGTCGGGGGGCCACTGAAGCTTTCTTT. Based on the CDR3 plus reference TRBV7-9 and TRBJ1-1, the full variable domain is DTGVSQNPRHKITKRGQNVTFRCDPISEHNRLYWYRQTLGQGPEFLTYFQNEAQLEKSRLLSDRFSAERPKGSFSTLEIQRTEQGDSAMYLCASSPERRGATEAFFGQGTRLTVV.

The J gene is TRBJ2-2, the V gene TRBV19; 9 nucleotides align to TRBD2. The CDR3 has 16 amino acids. The germline V gene encodes CDR1 LNHDA and CDR2 SQIVND (reference sequence). J lost 5 bases, V lost 3 bases, and 7 bases had no gene match. CDR3 coding DNA: TGTGCCAGTAGTATGGGAGCGGGAGGCGTGACCGGGGAGCTGTTTTTT. It yields the protein CASSMGAGGVTGELFF.

V is TRBV6-5 and J is TRBJ2-7, with D perhaps assigned TRBD1 or TRBD2 (5 bases each). The CDR3 contains 15 residues. With 5 bases removed from V and 4 bases from J, the gap between germline ends came to 18 bases. CDR1 is MNHEY and CDR2 is SVGAGI in the germline V gene. The CDR3 reads CASSRRGDAWYEQYF. CDR3 bases: TGTGCCAGCAGTCGGAGAGGGGACGCCTGGTACGAGCAGTACTTC.